The 26 T cell receptor beta chains below were found in one sample sequenced in a study of cytomegalovirus exposure and HLA in healthy donors. Primers: 60 Vbeta forward and 13 Jbeta reverse. Generated by immunoSEQ multiplex PCR, the TCRdb table keeps only in-frame clones and is missing some. The sample lists 110,000 or so clones; around 75% were seen once. Sequencing used PBMCs. These TCRs come from a young man in good health and CMV-seronegative.

As regards this clone: A read error may produce the germline difference seen at one junction end. V gene TRBV5-1 combines with J gene TRBJ2-7; 7 bases are shared with TRBD1. Germline V gene data show CDR1 as SGHRS and CDR2 as YFSETQ. CDR3 length: 12 residues. The CDR3 DNA sequence: TGCGCCAGCAGCTTTACAGGGGATGTGATGGACTTC. Translation gives CASSFTGDVMDF.

The rearrangement links TRBV30 to TRBJ1-5; 8 bases agree with TRBD1. This CDR3 is built from 14 residues. The germline CDR1 and CDR2 sequences are GTSNPN and SVGIG (reference sequence). J gave up 3 bases and V 1 base, and 2 bases lay outside the gene matches. The chain's CDR3 is CAWSAGGFNQPQHF. The DNA of the CDR3 is TGTGCCTGGAGTGCAGGGGGCTTCAATCAGCCCCAGCATTTT.

This sequence joins TRBV9 and TRBJ2-5; weak D call: TRBD1 (5 bases). V lost 0 bases to trimming and J lost 4 bases, with 16 bases between them. CDR1 is SGDLS, CDR2 YYNGEE, per germline. This CDR3 has 16 residues. DNA for the CDR3: TGTGCCAGCAGCGTAGAAAGCGCGAATACAGGAGAGACCCAGTACTTC. Its translation is CASSVESANTGETQYF.

The V gene is TRBV4-1, the J gene TRBJ2-1; 10 nucleotides align to TRBD2. The CDR3 is made up of 17 amino acids. J lost 0 bases, V lost 2 bases, and 4 bases had no gene match. Germline lookup yields CDR1 MGHRA and CDR2 YSYEKL. CDR3 DNA: TGCGCCAGCAGCCAACTAGCGGGAGTGAACTCCTACAATGAGCAGTTCTTC. It is translated as CASSQLAGVNSYNEQFF.

This sequence joins TRBV6-6 and TRBJ2-7, with 9 bases fitting TRBD1. CDR3 length equals 16 residues. V lost 2 bases and J lost 0; bases outside the gene matches: 5. Germline V gene sequence: CDR1 MNHNY, CDR2 SVGAGI (reference sequence). The CDR3 here is CASSYVRDRASYEQYF. The CDR3 nucleotides are TGTGCCAGCAGTTACGTAAGGGACAGGGCCTCCTACGAGCAGTACTTC.

On this clone: The junction shows a germline mismatch at one end, possibly a read error. The chain has TRBV6-6 and TRBJ2-7, with D possibly matching TRBD2 (5 bases). Germline values: CDR1 MNHNY, CDR2 SVGAGI (reference sequence). CDR3 length equals 11 residues. The CDR3 loop reads CVSSYDEREYF. CDR3 coding DNA: TGTGTCAGCAGTTACGACGAGAGGGAGTACTTC.

A note on this clone: The same CDR3 is also encoded by other DNA sequences in this sample. The V gene is TRBV5-1, the J gene TRBJ2-1; a weak D match, TRBD1 (7 bases). Germline lookup yields CDR1 SGHRS and CDR2 YFSETQ. V was pared by 0 bases and J by 3 bases, with 10 bases between. This CDR3 is 15 amino acids long. The CDR3 protein is CASSLGQGGYNEQFF. The CDR3 DNA sequence: TGCGCCAGCAGCTTGGGACAGGGAGGCTACAATGAGCAGTTCTTC.

The chain has TRBV5-1 and TRBJ2-2; 11 nucleotides line up with TRBD2. Germline V lookup: CDR1 SGHRS, CDR2 YFSETQ. The J segment lost 5 bases and the V segment lost 0 bases, leaving 3 bases of the junction unmatched. CDR3 size: 16 residues. The CDR3 coding sequence is TGCGCCAGCAGCTTGGAACTAGCGGGAGCTACCGGGGAGCTGTTTTTT. It translates to CASSLELAGATGELFF.

The CDR3 sequence: CASSHRPGRGPYGYTF. The DNA of the CDR3 is TGTGCCAGCAGCCATCGACCCGGCAGGGGGCCTTATGGCTACACCTTC. V and J are TRBV14 and TRBJ1-2; 8 nucleotides line up with TRBD1. J gave up 5 bases and V 3 bases, and 11 bases lay outside the gene matches. CDR3 size: 16 residues. Germline-derived CDR1 and CDR2 are SGHDN and FVKESK.

V usage is TRBV6-1 and J usage is TRBJ1-3, with D possibly being TRBD1 (5 bases). V was clipped by 7 bases and J by 2 bases, with 12 bases between them. CDR1 is MNHNS, CDR2 SASEGT, per germline. This CDR3 has 14 residues. The CDR3 protein is CASIPGFAGNTIYF. The CDR3 nucleotides read TGTGCCAGCATTCCAGGGTTTGCTGGAAACACCATATATTTT.

This chain joins TRBV6-6 and TRBJ1-5; D is perhaps TRBD1 (6 bases). Germline V gene sequence: CDR1 MNHNY, CDR2 SVGAGI (reference sequence). The CDR3 is 16 amino acids. Trimming took off 0 bases at V and 5 bases at J, with 14 bases between the two ends. CDR3 nucleotide sequence: TGTGCCAGCAGTTACTCGAGAGTAGGGGGAGATCAGCCCCAGCATTTT. Translated: CASSYSRVGGDQPQHF.

The gene calls are TRBV6-4 and TRBJ2-1, with D possibly being TRBD2 (5 bases). Trimming removed 6 bases at V and 3 bases at J, with 15 bases between. Germline CDR1 is MRHNA and CDR2 is SNTAGT. CDR3 length: 15 amino acids. The CDR3 nucleotides read TGTGCCAGCAGCCCCACTAGAAAGAGCTACAATGAGCAGTTCTTC. It codes for CASSPTRKSYNEQFF.

V is TRBV28 and J is TRBJ2-3; D perhaps matches TRBD2 (6 bases). Germline V gene sequence: CDR1 MDHEN, CDR2 SYDVKM. This CDR3 comprises 16 residues. V was clipped by 4 bases and J by 6 bases, with 20 bases between them. CDR3 region: CASSSPGGSLRDTQYF. In nucleotides, the CDR3 is TGTGCCAGCAGTTCCCCCGGGGGTTCGTTGAGGGATACGCAGTATTTT.

For the CDR3, the DNA is TGCGCCAGCAGCTTGGGACAGAATAATTCACCCCTCCACTTT. This codes for CASSLGQNNSPLHF. The rearrangement joins TRBV5-1 to TRBJ1-6, with D perhaps matching TRBD1 (5 bases). Germline CDR1 and CDR2: SGHRS and YFSETQ. V dropped 0 bases and J dropped 5 bases, with 6 bases sitting between them. This CDR3 is 14 amino acids long.

The rearrangement joins TRBV5-1 to TRBJ1-2; TRBD1 agrees at 7 bases. V gave up 2 bases and J gave up 3 bases; unmatched junction bases: 7. The germline V gene has CDR1 SGHRS and CDR2 YFSETQ. This CDR3 contains 15 residues. CDR3 amino acids: CASSLIQGYDYGYTF. The CDR3 nucleotides read TGCGCCAGCAGCTTAATACAGGGGTATGACTATGGCTACACCTTC.

The chain has TRBV10-3 and TRBJ2-1, with TRBD2 matching over 7 bases. The CDR3 is 13 amino acids. Trimming took 11 bases from V and 5 from J; bases not matched to a gene: 9. The germline V gene encodes CDR1 ENHRY and CDR2 SYGVKD. CDR3 nucleotide sequence: TGTGCCTCTTTGGGGGGGTTTCACAATGAGCAGTTCTTC. Its protein is CASLGGFHNEQFF.

The rearrangement joins TRBV7-2 to TRBJ2-7; tentative D call: TRBD2 (5 bases). CDR1 and CDR2 (germline): SGHTA, FQGNSA. V lost 2 bases to trimming and J lost 2 bases, with 13 bases between them. The CDR3 extends over 15 amino acids. CDR3 nucleotide sequence: TGTGCCAGCAGCTTAAGTCCAGCGGTAACCTACGAGCAGTACTTC. Its translation is CASSLSPAVTYEQYF.

This clone was seen more than once but under ten times. V and J are TRBV30 and TRBJ2-5; D remains unclear. Looked up from germline, CDR1 is GTSNPN and CDR2 is SVGIG (reference sequence). V was trimmed by 7 bases and J by 2 bases, leaving 11 bases between them. This CDR3 has 12 amino acids. The CDR3 region has the DNA TGTGCCTACGAGCTTTATCAAGAGACCCAGTACTTC. It is translated as CAYELYQETQYF.

The chain has TRBV25-1 and TRBJ2-1; D is possibly TRBD1 (5 bases). Trimming cost V 1 base and J 2 bases, with 6 bases left between them. The CDR3 consists of 14 residues. From germline, CDR1 is MGHDK and CDR2 SYGVNS. CDR3 DNA sequence: TGTGCCAGCAGTGAATTGGACACCTACAATGAGCAGTTCTTC. It encodes CASSELDTYNEQFF.

The chain combines TRBV5-4 with TRBJ2-4; 7 positions match TRBD2. The V gene end was trimmed by 4 bases and the J gene end by 8 bases; junction bases not matched to a gene: 12. Per the germline V gene, CDR1 is SGHNT and CDR2 is YYREEE (reference sequence). The CDR3 loop spans 15 amino acids. CDR3: CASSHEAQRGHIQYF. Written as DNA, the CDR3 is TGTGCCAGCAGCCACGAGGCACAGCGGGGACACATTCAGTACTTC.

In its sample, this clone was seen once. The chain recombines TRBV5-1 with TRBJ2-2; 8 bases match TRBD2. V was clipped by 0 bases and J by 1 base; unmatched bases: 2. Per the germline V gene, CDR1 is SGHRS and CDR2 is YFSETQ. The CDR3 consists of 16 residues. The CDR3 DNA follows: TGCGCCAGCAGCTTGGGTAGCGGGATGAACACCGGGGAGCTGTTTTTT. Translation gives CASSLGSGMNTGELFF.

This rearrangement joins TRBV19 to TRBJ2-7; tentatively, D is TRBD1 (5 bases). Per germline, CDR1 LNHDA and CDR2 SQIVND (reference sequence). The CDR3 length is 15 residues. V lost 0 bases, J lost 4 bases, and 13 bases lay in between. CDR3: CASSIDQGGYYEQYF. DNA of the CDR3: TGTGCCAGTAGTATAGATCAGGGTGGCTATTACGAGCAGTACTTC.

The chain couples TRBV6-5 to TRBJ2-1; TRBD1 agrees at 7 bases. The CDR3 is made up of 13 amino acids. V shed 5 bases, J shed 5 bases, and the junction held 3 bases outside the gene matches. Germline V gene data show CDR1 as MNHEY and CDR2 as SVGAGI. The CDR3 bases are TGTGCCAGCAGTATAGACAGGGACAATGAGCAGTTCTTC. Translated, it gives CASSIDRDNEQFF.

The chain recombines TRBV6-1 with TRBJ2-7, with D possibly being TRBD2 (6 bases). From germline, CDR1 is MNHNS and CDR2 SASEGT. Trimming shortened V by 4 bases and J by 3 bases, and 16 bases separated the two germline ends. There are 15 residues in the CDR3. The CDR3 nucleotides are TGTGCCAGCAGTGTCTCCACTAGCTCTAACTACGAGCAGTACTTC. Encoded protein: CASSVSTSSNYEQYF.

The genes are TRBV4-1 and TRBJ2-3; 16 bases align to TRBD2. The CDR3 sequence is 22 residues long. The germline gives CDR1 MGHRA, CDR2 YSYEKL. With 0 bases clipped from V and 0 bases from J, the junction kept 12 bases outside the gene matches. As DNA, the CDR3 is TGCGCCAGCAGCCAAGATTGGGGGAGGGGGACTAGCGGGAGGGAAAGCACAGATACGCAGTATTTT. Translated: CASSQDWGRGTSGRESTDTQYF.

In this sample, this clone turned up once. V is TRBV5-1 and J is TRBJ2-2; tentatively, D is TRBD2 (6 bases). The CDR3 extends over 16 amino acids. CDR1 and CDR2 from the germline V gene are SGHRS and YFSETQ. Trimming pared 0 bases from V and 6 bases from J, leaving 15 bases between. This CDR3 is CASSLEGLGSPGELFF. The CDR3 nucleotides read TGCGCCAGCAGCTTGGAGGGACTCGGGTCACCCGGGGAGCTGTTTTTT.